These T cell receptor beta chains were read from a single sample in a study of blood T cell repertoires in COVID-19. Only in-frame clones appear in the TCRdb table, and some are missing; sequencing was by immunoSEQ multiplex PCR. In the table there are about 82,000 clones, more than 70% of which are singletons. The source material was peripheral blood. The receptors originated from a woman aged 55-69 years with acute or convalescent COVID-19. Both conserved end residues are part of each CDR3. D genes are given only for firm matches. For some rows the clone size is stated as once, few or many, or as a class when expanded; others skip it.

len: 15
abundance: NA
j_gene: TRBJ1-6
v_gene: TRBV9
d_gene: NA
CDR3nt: TGTGCCAGCAGCGTAGACACCACCTATAATTCACCCCTCCACTTT
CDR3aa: CASSVDTTYNSPLHF

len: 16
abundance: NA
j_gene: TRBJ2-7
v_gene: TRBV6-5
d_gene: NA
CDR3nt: TGTGCCAGCAGTTACTCGCCGTACTCGAGCTCCTACGAGCAGTACTTC
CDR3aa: CASSYSPYSSSYEQYF

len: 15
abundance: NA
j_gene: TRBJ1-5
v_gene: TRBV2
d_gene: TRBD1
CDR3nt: TGTGCCAGCAGGGCTGGGACAGTAAGCAATCAGCCCCAGCATTTT
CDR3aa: CASRAGTVSNQPQHF

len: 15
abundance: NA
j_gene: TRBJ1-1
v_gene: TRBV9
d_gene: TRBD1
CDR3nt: TGTGCCAGCAGCCTCGAAGACAGGGGGGTCACTGAAGCTTTCTTT
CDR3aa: CASSLEDRGVTEAFF

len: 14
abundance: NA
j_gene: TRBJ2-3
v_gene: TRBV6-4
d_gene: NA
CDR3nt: TGTGCCAGCAGTCCGGGAGCTAGCACAGATACGCAGTATTTT
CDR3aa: CASSPGASTDTQYF

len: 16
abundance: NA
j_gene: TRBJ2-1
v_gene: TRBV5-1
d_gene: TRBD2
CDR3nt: TGCGCCAGCAGCTTGGAAGGGACTAGAGCCGGCAATGAGCAGTTCTTC
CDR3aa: CASSLEGTRAGNEQFF

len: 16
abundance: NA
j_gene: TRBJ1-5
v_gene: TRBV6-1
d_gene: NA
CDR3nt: TGTGCCAGCAGTGGGAGGCCAGGTGTTAGCAATCAGCCCCAGCATTTT
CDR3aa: CASSGRPGVSNQPQHF

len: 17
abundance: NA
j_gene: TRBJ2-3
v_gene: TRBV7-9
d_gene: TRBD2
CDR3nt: TGTGCCAGCAGCTTACTGGCACTAGCGGGAGGAGGGGATACGCAGTATTTT
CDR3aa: CASSLLALAGGGDTQYF

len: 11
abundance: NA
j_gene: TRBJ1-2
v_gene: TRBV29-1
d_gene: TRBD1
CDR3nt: TGCAGCGTGGGGACAGGGTATGGCTACACCTTC
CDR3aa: CSVGTGYGYTF

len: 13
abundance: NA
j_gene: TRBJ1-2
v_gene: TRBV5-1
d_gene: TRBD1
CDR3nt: TGCGCCAGCAGCCTCGACAGGGGGCTTGGCTACACCTTC
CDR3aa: CASSLDRGLGYTF

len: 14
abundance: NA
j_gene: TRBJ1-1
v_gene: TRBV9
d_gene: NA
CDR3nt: TGTGCCAGCAGTCCTGGACGGGGGAACACTGAAGCTTTCTTT
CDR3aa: CASSPGRGNTEAFF

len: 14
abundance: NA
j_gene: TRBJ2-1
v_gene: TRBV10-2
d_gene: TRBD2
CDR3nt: TGCGCCAGCAGTGAGCGACGGGGGGGCGGTGAGCAGTTCTTC
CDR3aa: CASSERRGGGEQFF

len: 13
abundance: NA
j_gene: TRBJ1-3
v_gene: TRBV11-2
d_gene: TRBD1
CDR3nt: TGTGCCAGCAAGACAGGGTCTGGAAACACCATATATTTT
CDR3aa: CASKTGSGNTIYF

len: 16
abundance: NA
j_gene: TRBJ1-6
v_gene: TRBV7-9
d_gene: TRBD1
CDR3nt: TGTGCCAGCAGCTTCCGGACAGGGGGCGATAATTCACCCCTCCACTTT
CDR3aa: CASSFRTGGDNSPLHF

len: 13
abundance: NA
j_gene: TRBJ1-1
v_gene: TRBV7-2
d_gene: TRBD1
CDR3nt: TGTGCCAGCGCAAACAGGGGCCGAACTGAAGCTTTCTTT
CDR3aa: CASANRGRTEAFF

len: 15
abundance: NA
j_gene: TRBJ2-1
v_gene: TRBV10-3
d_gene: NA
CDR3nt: TGTGCCATCAGTGAGCCGGCTGGCAGGCTGAATGAGCAGTTCTTC
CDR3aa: CAISEPAGRLNEQFF

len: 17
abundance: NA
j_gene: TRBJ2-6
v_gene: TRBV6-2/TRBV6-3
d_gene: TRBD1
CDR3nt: TGTGCCAGCAGTCCGAGACAGGGGAAGGCTGGGGCCAACGTCCTGACTTTC
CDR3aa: CASSPRQGKAGANVLTF

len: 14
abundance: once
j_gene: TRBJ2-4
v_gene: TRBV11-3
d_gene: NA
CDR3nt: TGTGCCAGCAGCCCCCCCGGGGCCAAAAACATTCAGTACTTC
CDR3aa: CASSPPGAKNIQYF

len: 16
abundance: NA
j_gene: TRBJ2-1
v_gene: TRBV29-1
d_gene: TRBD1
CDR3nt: TGCAGCGTTCGCCGAAAGGGACAGGAAATTTACAATGAGCAGTTCTTC
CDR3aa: CSVRRKGQEIYNEQFF

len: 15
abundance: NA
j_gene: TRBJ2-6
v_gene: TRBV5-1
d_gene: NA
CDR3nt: TGCGCCAGCAGCATACAGAGATCTGGGGCCAACGTCCTGACTTTC
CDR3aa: CASSIQRSGANVLTF

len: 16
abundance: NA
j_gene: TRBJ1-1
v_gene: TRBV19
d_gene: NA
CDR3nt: TGTGCCAGTAGTCCCTACCCCAGGGCCCTAGGGACTGAAGCTTTCTTT
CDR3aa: CASSPYPRALGTEAFF

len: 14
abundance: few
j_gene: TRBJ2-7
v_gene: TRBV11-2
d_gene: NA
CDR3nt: TGTGCCAGCAGCTTAGACCCGGGGTCCTACGAGCAGTACTTC
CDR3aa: CASSLDPGSYEQYF

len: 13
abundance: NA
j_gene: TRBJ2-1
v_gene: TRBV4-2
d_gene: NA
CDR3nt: TGTGCCAGCAGTCAGATCTTAGGGGGTCTAGGGTTCTTC
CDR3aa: CASSQILGGLGFF

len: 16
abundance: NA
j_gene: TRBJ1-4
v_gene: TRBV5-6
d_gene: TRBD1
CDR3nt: TGTGCCAGCAGCTGGGGGACAGGGGAAACTAATGAAAAACTGTTTTTT
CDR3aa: CASSWGTGETNEKLFF

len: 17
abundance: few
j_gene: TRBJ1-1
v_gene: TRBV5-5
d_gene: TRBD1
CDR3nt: TGTGCCAGCAGCTTTCGGGCAGGACAGGGGGCGCACACTGAAGCTTTCTTT
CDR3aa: CASSFRAGQGAHTEAFF

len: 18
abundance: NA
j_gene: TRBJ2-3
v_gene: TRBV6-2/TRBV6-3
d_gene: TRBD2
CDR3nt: TGTGCCAGCAGTTACTCGATATCAGGGACTACTAGCACAGATACGCAGTATTTT
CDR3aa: CASSYSISGTTSTDTQYF

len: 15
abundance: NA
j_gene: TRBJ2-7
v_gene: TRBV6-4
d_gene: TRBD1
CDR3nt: TGTGCCAGCAGTGCTTACATTGGACAGGGATCGTCGCAGTACTTC
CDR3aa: CASSAYIGQGSSQYF

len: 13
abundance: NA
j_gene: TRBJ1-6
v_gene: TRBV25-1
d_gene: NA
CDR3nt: TGTGCCAGCAGTGCACAGGGTAATTCACCCCTCCACTTT
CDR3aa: CASSAQGNSPLHF

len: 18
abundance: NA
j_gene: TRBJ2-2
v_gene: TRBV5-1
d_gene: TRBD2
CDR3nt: TGCGCCAGCAGCTCAGTCGGGGGGGTTCCCGCGAACACCGGGGAGCTGTTTTTT
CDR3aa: CASSSVGGVPANTGELFF

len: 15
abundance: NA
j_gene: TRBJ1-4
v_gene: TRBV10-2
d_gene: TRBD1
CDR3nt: TGCGCCAGCAGGGGGGACAGGGGGTTAAAAGAAAAACTGTTTTTT
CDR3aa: CASRGDRGLKEKLFF

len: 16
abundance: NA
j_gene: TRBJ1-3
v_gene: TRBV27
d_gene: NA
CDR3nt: TGTGCCAGCAGTTTATATGCGGGAAGCTCTGGAAACACCATATATTTT
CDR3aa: CASSLYAGSSGNTIYF

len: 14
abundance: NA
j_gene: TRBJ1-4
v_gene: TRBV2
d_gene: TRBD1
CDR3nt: TGTGCCAGCAGAACCGGGACAGGGCGAGAAAAACTGTTTTTT
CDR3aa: CASRTGTGREKLFF

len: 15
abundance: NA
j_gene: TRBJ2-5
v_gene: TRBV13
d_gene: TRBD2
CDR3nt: TGTGCCAGCAGCTTAACTCGGGAGGGCCGCGCGACCCAGTACTTC
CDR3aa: CASSLTREGRATQYF

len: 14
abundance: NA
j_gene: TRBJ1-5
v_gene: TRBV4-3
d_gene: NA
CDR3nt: TGCGCCAGCAGCGTGGGAGAGGGCAATCAGCCCCAGCATTTT
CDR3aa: CASSVGEGNQPQHF

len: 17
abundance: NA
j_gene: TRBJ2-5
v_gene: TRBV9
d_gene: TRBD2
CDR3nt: TGTGCCAGCAGCGTAGCGGTTAGCGGGGGGTTCCAAGAGACCCAGTACTTC
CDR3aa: CASSVAVSGGFQETQYF

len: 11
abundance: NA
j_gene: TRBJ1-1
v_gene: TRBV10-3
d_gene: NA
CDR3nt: TGTGCCATCAGTATAGGAGGTGAAGCTTTCTTT
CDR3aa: CAISIGGEAFF

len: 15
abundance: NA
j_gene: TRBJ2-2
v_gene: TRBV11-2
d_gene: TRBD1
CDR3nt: TGTGCCAGCAGGCCGACAGGGGCTTCCACCGGGGAGCTGTTTTTT
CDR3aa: CASRPTGASTGELFF

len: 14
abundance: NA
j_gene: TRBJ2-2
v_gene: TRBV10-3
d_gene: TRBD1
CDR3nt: TGTGCCATCAGTGGTAGAAGGGGGCCCGGGGAGCTGTTTTTT
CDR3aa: CAISGRRGPGELFF

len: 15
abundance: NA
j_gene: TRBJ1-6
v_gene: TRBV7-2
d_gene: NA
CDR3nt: TGTGCCAGCAGCCAAGACAGCTCCTATAATTCACCCCTCCACTTT
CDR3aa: CASSQDSSYNSPLHF

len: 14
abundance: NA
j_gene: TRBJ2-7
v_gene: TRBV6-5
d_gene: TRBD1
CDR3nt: TGTGCCATCATAAAACAGGGGGCTTCCTACGAGCAGTACTTC
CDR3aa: CAIIKQGASYEQYF

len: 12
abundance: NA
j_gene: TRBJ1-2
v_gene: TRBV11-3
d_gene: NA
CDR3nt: TGTGCCAGCAGCTTAGATGACTGGAGCTACACCTTC
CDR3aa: CASSLDDWSYTF

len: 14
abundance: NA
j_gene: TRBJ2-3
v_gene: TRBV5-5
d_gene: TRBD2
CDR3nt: TGTGCCAGCAGCCCGGGGGGGGGCGCAGATACGCAGTATTTT
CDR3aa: CASSPGGGADTQYF

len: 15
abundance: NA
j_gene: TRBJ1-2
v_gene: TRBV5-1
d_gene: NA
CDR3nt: TGCGCCAGCAGCTTCCCCGACAGGCCTGCGTATGGCTACACCTTC
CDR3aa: CASSFPDRPAYGYTF

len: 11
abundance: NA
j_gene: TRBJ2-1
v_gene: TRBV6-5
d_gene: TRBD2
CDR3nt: TGTGCCAGCAATGCGCGGGGGGAGCAGTTCTTC
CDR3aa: CASNARGEQFF

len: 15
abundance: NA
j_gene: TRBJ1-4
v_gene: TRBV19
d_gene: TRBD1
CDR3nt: TGTGCCAGTAGTCCGCTCGGACAGGGTGCGGAAAAACTGTTTTTT
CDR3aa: CASSPLGQGAEKLFF

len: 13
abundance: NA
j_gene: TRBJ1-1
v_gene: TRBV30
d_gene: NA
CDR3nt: TGTGCCTGGAGTGTATATCCGGGGACTGAAGCTTTCTTT
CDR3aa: CAWSVYPGTEAFF

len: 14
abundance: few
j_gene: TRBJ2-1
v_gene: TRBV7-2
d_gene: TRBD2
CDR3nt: TGTGCCAGCAGCCTAGGCACTAGCGTCAATGAGCAGTTCTTC
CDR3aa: CASSLGTSVNEQFF

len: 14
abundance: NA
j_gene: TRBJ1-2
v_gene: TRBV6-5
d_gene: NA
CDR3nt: TGTGCCAGCAGGGGCCGGGCTGAGGGATATGGCTACACCTTC
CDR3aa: CASRGRAEGYGYTF

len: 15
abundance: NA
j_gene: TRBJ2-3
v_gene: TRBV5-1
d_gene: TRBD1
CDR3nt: TGCGCCAGCAGCTTGCTGGACAGGCCCGCAGATACGCAGTATTTT
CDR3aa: CASSLLDRPADTQYF

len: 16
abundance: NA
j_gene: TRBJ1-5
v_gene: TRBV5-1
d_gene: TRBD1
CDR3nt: TGCGCCAGCAGCTTGGGGGCACAGGGGCAGGATCAGCCCCAGCATTTT
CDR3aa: CASSLGAQGQDQPQHF

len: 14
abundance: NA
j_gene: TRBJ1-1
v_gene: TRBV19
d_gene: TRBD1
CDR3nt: TGTGCCAGTAGTATGGACAGGGGAAGCACTGAAGCTTTCTTT
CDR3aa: CASSMDRGSTEAFF

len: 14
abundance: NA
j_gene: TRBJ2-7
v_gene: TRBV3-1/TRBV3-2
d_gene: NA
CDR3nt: TGTGCCAGCAGCCAAGTGGCGGGAAGAGGCGAGCAGTACTTC
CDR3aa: CASSQVAGRGEQYF

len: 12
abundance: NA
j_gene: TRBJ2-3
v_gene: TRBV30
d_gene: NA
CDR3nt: TGTGCCTGGAGTGTAGGGGGAGATACGCAGTATTTT
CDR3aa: CAWSVGGDTQYF

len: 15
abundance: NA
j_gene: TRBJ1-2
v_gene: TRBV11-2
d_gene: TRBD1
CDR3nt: TGTGCCAGCAGCTTAGTGGGGACAGGGGACTATGGCTACACCTTC
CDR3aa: CASSLVGTGDYGYTF

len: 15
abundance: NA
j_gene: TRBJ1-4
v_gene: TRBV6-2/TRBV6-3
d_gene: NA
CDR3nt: TGTGCCAGCAGTACCGTCAGGGGTAGTAATGAAAAACTGTTTTTT
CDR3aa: CASSTVRGSNEKLFF

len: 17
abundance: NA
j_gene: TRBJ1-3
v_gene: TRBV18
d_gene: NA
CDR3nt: TGTGCCAGCTCGCTCACCGGGGACACCTACTCTGGAAACACCATATATTTT
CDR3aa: CASSLTGDTYSGNTIYF

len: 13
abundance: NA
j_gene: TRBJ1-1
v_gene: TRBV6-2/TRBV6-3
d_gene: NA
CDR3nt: TGTGCCAGCAGTTTCCTCAGGGCTACTGAAGCTTTCTTT
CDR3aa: CASSFLRATEAFF

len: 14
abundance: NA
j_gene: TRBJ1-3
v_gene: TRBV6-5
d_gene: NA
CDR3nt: TGTGCCACCAAAACCAGGGTTACTGGAAACACCATATATTTT
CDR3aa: CATKTRVTGNTIYF

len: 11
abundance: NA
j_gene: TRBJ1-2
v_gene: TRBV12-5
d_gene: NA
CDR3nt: TGTGCTAGTGATACAGGGTATGGCTACACCTTC
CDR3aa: CASDTGYGYTF

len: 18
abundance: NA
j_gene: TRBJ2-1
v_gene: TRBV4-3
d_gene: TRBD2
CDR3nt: TGCGCCAGCAGCCAAGGGAAGTTTGGGCGGGGGGTAAACAATGAGCAGTTCTTC
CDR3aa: CASSQGKFGRGVNNEQFF